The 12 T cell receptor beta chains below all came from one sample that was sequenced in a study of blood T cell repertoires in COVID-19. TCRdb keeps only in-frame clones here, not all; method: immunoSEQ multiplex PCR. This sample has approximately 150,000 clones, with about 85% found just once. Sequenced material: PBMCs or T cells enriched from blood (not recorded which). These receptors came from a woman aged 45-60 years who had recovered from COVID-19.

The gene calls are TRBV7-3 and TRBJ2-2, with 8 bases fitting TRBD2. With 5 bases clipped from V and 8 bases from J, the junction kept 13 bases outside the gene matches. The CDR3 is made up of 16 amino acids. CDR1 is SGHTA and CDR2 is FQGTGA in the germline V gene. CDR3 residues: CASSQGSSGAVGELFF. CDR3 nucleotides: TGTGCCAGCAGCCAGGGGAGTAGCGGGGCCGTGGGGGAGCTGTTTTTT.

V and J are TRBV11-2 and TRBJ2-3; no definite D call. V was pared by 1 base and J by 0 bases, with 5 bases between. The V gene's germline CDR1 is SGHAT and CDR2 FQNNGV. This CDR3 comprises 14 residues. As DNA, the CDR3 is TGTGCCAGCAGCTTAGGGGCCAGCACAGATACGCAGTATTTT. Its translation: CASSLGASTDTQYF.

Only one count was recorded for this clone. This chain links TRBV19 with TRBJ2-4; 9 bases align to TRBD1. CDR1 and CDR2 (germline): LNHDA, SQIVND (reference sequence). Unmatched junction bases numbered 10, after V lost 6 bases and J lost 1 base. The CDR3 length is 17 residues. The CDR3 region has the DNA TGTGCCAGTAGGGACAGGGGAGGTGTGTCGGCCAAAAACATTCAGTACTTC. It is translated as CASRDRGGVSAKNIQYF.

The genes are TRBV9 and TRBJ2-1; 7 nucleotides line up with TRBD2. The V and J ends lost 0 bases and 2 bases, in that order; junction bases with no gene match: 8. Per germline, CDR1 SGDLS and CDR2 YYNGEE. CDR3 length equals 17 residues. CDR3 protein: CASSVEGAGVPYNEQFF. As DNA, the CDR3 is TGTGCCAGCAGCGTAGAGGGTGCGGGAGTCCCCTACAATGAGCAGTTCTTC.

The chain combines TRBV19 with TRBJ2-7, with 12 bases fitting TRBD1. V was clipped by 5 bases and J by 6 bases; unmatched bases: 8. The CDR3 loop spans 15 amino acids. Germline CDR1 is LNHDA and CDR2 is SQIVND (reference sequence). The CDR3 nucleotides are TGTGCCAGTAGTGACGAGGGACAGGGGGCTGCCGAGCAGTACTTC. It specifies CASSDEGQGAAEQYF.

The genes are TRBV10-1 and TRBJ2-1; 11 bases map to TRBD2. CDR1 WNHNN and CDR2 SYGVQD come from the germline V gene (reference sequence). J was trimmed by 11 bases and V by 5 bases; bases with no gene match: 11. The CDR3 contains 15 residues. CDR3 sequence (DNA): TGCGCCAGCAGTCCCCGGGTAGCGGGAGGGAGGAAGCAGTTCTTC. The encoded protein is CASSPRVAGGRKQFF.

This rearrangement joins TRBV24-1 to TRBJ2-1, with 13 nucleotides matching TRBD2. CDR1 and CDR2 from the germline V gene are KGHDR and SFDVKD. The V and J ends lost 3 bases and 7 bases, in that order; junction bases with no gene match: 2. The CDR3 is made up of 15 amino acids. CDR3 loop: CATSDRTSGSNEQFF. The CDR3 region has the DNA TGTGCCACCAGTGATCGGACTAGCGGGAGTAATGAGCAGTTCTTC.

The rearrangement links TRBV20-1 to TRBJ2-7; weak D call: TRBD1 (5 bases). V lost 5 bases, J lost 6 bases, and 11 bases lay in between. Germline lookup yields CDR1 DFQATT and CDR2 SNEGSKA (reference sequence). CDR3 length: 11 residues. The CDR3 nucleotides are TGCAGTGCTTTCAGGGTGCCCGAGCAGTACTTC. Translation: CSAFRVPEQYF.

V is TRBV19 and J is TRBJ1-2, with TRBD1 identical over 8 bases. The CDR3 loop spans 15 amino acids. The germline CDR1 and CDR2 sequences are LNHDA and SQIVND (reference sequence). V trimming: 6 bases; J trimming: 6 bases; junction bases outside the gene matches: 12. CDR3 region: CASSAVDRAKDGYTF. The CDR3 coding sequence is TGTGCCAGTAGCGCCGTGGACAGGGCGAAAGATGGCTACACCTTC.

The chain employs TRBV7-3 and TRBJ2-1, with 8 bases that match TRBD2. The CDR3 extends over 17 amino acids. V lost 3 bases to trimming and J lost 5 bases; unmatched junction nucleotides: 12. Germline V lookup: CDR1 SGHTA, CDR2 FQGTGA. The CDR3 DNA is TGTGCCAGCAGCTTGAAGATAGGGCTAGCGGGCCACAATGAGCAGTTCTTC. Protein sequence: CASSLKIGLAGHNEQFF. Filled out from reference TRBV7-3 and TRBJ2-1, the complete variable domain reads GAGVSQTPSNKVTEKGKYVELRCDPISGHTALYWYRQSLGQGPEFLIYFQGTGAADDSGLPNDRFFAVRPEGSVSTLKIQRTERGDSAVYLCASSLKIGLAGHNEQFFGPGTRLTVL.

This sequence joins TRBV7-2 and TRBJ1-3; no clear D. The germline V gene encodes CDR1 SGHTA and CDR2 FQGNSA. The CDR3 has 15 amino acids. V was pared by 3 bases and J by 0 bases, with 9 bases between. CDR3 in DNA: TGTGCCAGCAGCTTGCCGTCGAGCTCTGGAAACACCATATATTTT. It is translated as CASSLPSSSGNTIYF.

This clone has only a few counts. The CDR3 nucleotides are TGTGCCACAACCCGGAGAGCGGATAGAACAGATACGCAGTATTTT. Protein: CATTRRADRTDTQYF. The chain couples TRBV15 to TRBJ2-3, with D perhaps TRBD2 (5 bases). V shed 9 bases and J shed 3 bases, with 19 bases lying between them. This CDR3 comprises 15 residues. From germline, CDR1 is LNHNV and CDR2 YYDKDF (reference sequence).